The 30 T cell receptor beta chains below all came from one sample that was sequenced in a study of OX40 agonist ivuxolimab in advanced cancers. Sequencing used immunoSEQ multiplex PCR; TCRdb keeps in-frame clones, though not all of them. Altogether more than 85,000 clones are present, roughly nine tenths being singletons, with the ten largest covering 0.31%. The material was CD4+ or CD8+ T cells sorted from blood, obtained in a trial of the OX40 agonist ivuxolimab. These receptors originate from an adult with an advanced solid tumor such as melanoma, head and neck, liver or kidney cancer.

This clone was seen once. The chain links TRBV5-6 to TRBJ1-1; the D gene is possibly TRBD1 (5 bases). V was cut by 2 bases and J by 5 bases, with 10 bases left in between. The CDR3 extends over 13 amino acids. Germline V gene data show CDR1 as SGHDT and CDR2 as YYEEEE. The CDR3, as DNA: TGTGCCAGCAGCTTATTCGGGGGTACTGAAGCTTTCTTT. It encodes CASSLFGGTEAFF.

V and J are TRBV2 and TRBJ2-7; D is unresolved. Per germline, CDR1 SNHLY and CDR2 FYNNEI. The CDR3 is made up of 14 amino acids. The germline V and J ends were trimmed by 5 bases and 4 bases, with 15 bases remaining between them. The CDR3 nucleotides are TGTGCCAGCAGTCCAAGGAGACCATTATACGAGCAGTACTTC. Protein product: CASSPRRPLYEQYF.

This chain links TRBV7-3 with TRBJ2-3; 9 positions agree with TRBD2. V was pared by 2 bases and J by 1 base, with 1 base of the junction left unmatched. Per germline, CDR1 SGHTA and CDR2 FQGTGA. This CDR3 is 15 amino acids long. The CDR3 nucleotides are TGTGCCAGCAGCTTATTAGCGGGAGGCACAGATACGCAGTATTTT. Protein: CASSLLAGGTDTQYF.

V is TRBV7-9 and J is TRBJ1-1; D uncertain. The CDR3 contains 14 residues. Trimming left V 3 bases short and J 1 base short, with 9 bases between. Germline V gives CDR1 SEHNR, CDR2 FQNEAQ (reference sequence). CDR3 protein: CASSFPGRNTEAFF. In nucleotides, the CDR3 is TGTGCCAGCAGCTTCCCCGGACGGAACACTGAAGCTTTCTTT.

The CDR3 here is CASSSLGLAGMADTQYF. CDR3 nucleotides: TGTGCCAGCAGCTCCTTAGGGTTAGCGGGAATGGCAGATACGCAGTATTTT. The chain links TRBV7-2 to TRBJ2-3; 8 bases match TRBD2. This CDR3 is 17 amino acids long. Germline values: CDR1 SGHTA, CDR2 FQGNSA. The V segment lost 4 bases and the J segment 4 bases; nucleotides outside the gene matches: 13.

The rearrangement links TRBV29-1 to TRBJ2-1, with a tentative D call TRBD1 (5 bases). The CDR3 is made up of 14 amino acids. Germline CDR1 reads SQVTM; CDR2 reads ANQGSEA. V gave up 4 bases and J gave up 0 bases, with 10 bases separating them. The CDR3 sequence: CSVVGRGSYNEQFF. CDR3 DNA: TGCAGCGTTGTCGGTAGGGGCTCCTACAATGAGCAGTTCTTC.

This clone was picked up one time. V and J are TRBV28 and TRBJ2-1, with a tentative D call TRBD2 (7 bases). This CDR3 comprises 14 residues. CDR1 and CDR2 from the germline V gene are MDHEN and SYDVKM. Between the trimmed V and J ends, which lost 5 bases and 9 bases, there was a span of 17 bases. CDR3 protein: CASSPGTGGGEQFF. CDR3 in DNA: TGTGCCAGCAGTCCAGGGACGGGGGGCGGTGAGCAGTTCTTC.

The V call is TRBV18, the J call TRBJ2-7; TRBD1 aligns across 9 bases. Per the germline V gene, CDR1 is KGHSH and CDR2 is LQKENI. Trimming removed 4 bases from V and 3 bases from J; junction bases left unmatched: 4. The CDR3 sequence is 14 residues long. Written as DNA, the CDR3 is TGTGCCAGCTCACTTGGGGACAGGGACTACGAGCAGTACTTC. Translation gives CASSLGDRDYEQYF.

The chain has TRBV5-4 and TRBJ2-3, with TRBD1 as a possible D gene (6 bases). Germline loops: CDR1 SGHNT, CDR2 YYREEE (reference sequence). V shed 4 bases and J shed 3 bases, with 6 bases lying between them. The CDR3 sequence is 12 residues long. The CDR3 sequence is CASSTGTDTQYF. In DNA, the CDR3 is TGTGCCAGCAGCACAGGGACAGATACGCAGTATTTT.

The J gene is TRBJ1-6, the V gene TRBV27; TRBD1 agrees at 8 bases. This CDR3 contains 14 residues. The germline CDR1 and CDR2 sequences are MNHEY and SMNVEV (reference sequence). J gave up 8 bases and V 3 bases, and 3 bases lay outside the gene matches. CDR3 DNA: TGTGCCAGCAGTTTTGACAGGGGTGATTCACCCCTCCACTTT. As protein: CASSFDRGDSPLHF.

This chain joins TRBV18 and TRBJ1-4; perhaps TRBD1 as D (5 bases). The CDR3 runs 17 residues. With 0 bases removed from V and 4 bases from J, the gap between germline ends came to 15 bases. Germline assignment: CDR1 KGHSH and CDR2 LQKENI. The CDR3, as DNA: TGTGCCAGCTCACCACCGAGCCAGGGACCGTTTAATGAAAAACTGTTTTTT. Residues: CASSPPSQGPFNEKLFF.

The chain recombines TRBV7-2 with TRBJ2-1; D perhaps matches TRBD2 (5 bases). The CDR3 length is 13 residues. Between the trimmed V and J ends, which lost 3 bases and 6 bases, there was a span of 9 bases. Germline CDR1 SGHTA, CDR2 FQGNSA. The CDR3 coding sequence is TGTGCCAGCAGCTTGCCTAGCTTCAATGAGCAGTTCTTC. Translation gives CASSLPSFNEQFF.

This clone was seen once. The chain uses TRBV5-1 and TRBJ1-4, with TRBD1 as a possible D gene (5 bases). V lost 3 bases and J lost 8, with 14 bases in between. Germline V gene lookup returns CDR1 SGHRS and CDR2 YFSETQ. This CDR3 is built from 14 residues. The chain's CDR3 is CASSSGREGEKLFF. The CDR3 nucleotides are TGCGCCAGCAGCTCCGGCAGGGAGGGAGAAAAACTGTTTTTT.

This chain connects TRBV5-1 to TRBJ2-3, with 7 bases aligning to TRBD2. Per the germline V gene, CDR1 is SGHRS and CDR2 is YFSETQ. The V and J ends lost 5 bases and 2 bases, in that order; junction bases with no gene match: 5. The CDR3 is 14 residues long. The CDR3: CASRELATTDTQYF. CDR3 in DNA: TGCGCCAGCAGAGAACTAGCGACCACAGATACGCAGTATTTT.

The J gene is TRBJ1-5, the V gene TRBV2; TRBD1 matches 9 bases. V gave up 1 base and J gave up 2 bases; unmatched junction bases: 0. Germline CDR1 reads SNHLY; CDR2 reads FYNNEI. The CDR3 is 15 residues long. The DNA for the CDR3 is TGTGCCAGCAGTGAAGGGACAGGGGGCAATCAGCCCCAGCATTTT. Its protein product is CASSEGTGGNQPQHF.

This chain's CDR3 is CASRAATSYEQYF. In nucleotides, the CDR3 is TGTGCCAGCAGGGCGGCGACTAGCTACGAGCAGTACTTC. The V and J genes are TRBV7-2 and TRBJ2-7, with D tentatively TRBD2 (6 bases). Trimming removed 6 bases at V and 3 bases at J, with 12 bases between. The CDR3 runs 13 residues. Germline CDR1 is SGHTA and CDR2 is FQGNSA.

The sample holds a few counts of this clone. The chain carries TRBV7-3 and TRBJ2-4, with 9 bases that match TRBD1. The length of the CDR3 is 14 residues. V lost 1 base to trimming and J lost 11 bases; unmatched junction nucleotides: 6. CDR1 and CDR2 (germline): SGHTA, FQGTGA. CDR3 in DNA: TGTGCCAGCAGCTTAAGTGGGGGACAGGGTTTTCAGTACTTC. Translation gives CASSLSGGQGFQYF.

This chain links TRBV5-1 with TRBJ1-1; TRBD1 agrees at 8 bases. This CDR3 region has 15 residues. V lost 4 bases and J lost 1; bases outside the gene matches: 6. Germline V gene data show CDR1 as SGHRS and CDR2 as YFSETQ. The CDR3 DNA follows: TGCGCCAGCAGCCCGGGAGGGACAGGGAACACTGAAGCTTTCTTT. Translation: CASSPGGTGNTEAFF. Variable domain in full (rest from reference TRBV5-1 and TRBJ1-1): KAGVTQTPRYLIKTRGQQVTLSCSPISGHRSVSWYQQTPGQGLQFLFEYFSETQRNKGNFPGRFSGRQFSNSRSEMNVSTLELGDSALYLCASSPGGTGNTEAFFGQGTRLTVV.

CDR3 protein: CATSRDRLAGGWGRENEQFF. The CDR3 bases are TGTGCCACCAGCAGAGATCGACTAGCGGGAGGGTGGGGCAGGGAGAATGAGCAGTTCTTC. The chain couples TRBV15 to TRBJ2-1; 14 bases agree with TRBD2. CDR3 length: 20 amino acids. Germline values: CDR1 LNHNV, CDR2 YYDKDF (reference sequence). Trimming removed 0 bases from V and 7 bases from J; junction bases left unmatched: 14. The variable domain in full, completed from reference TRBV15 and TRBJ2-1, reads DAMVIQNPRYQVTQFGKPVTLSCSQTLNHNVMYWYQQKSSQAPKLLFHYYDKDFNNEADTPDNFQSRRPNTSFCFLDIRSPGLGDTAMYLCATSRDRLAGGWGRENEQFFGPGTRLTVL.

The gene calls are TRBV4-2 and TRBJ2-1, with D maybe TRBD2 (5 bases). Deletions cut 4 bases from V and 0 bases from J, with 16 bases between. Looked up from germline, CDR1 is LGHNA and CDR2 is YNFKEQ. This CDR3 has 17 amino acids. The DNA of the CDR3 is TGTGCCAGCAGCCCCCGGCGGGCGGGCGTCTCCTACAATGAGCAGTTCTTC. Residues: CASSPRRAGVSYNEQFF.

CDR3 DNA: TGTGCCAGCAGCCAAGATCGCGCAGGGGTGGTGACCCAGTACTTC. This sequence encodes CASSQDRAGVVTQYF. The gene calls are TRBV4-2 and TRBJ2-5; D might be TRBD1 (6 bases). This CDR3 region has 15 residues. Per germline, CDR1 LGHNA and CDR2 YNFKEQ. V was shortened by 0 bases and J by 7 bases, with 15 bases between the two germline ends.

The rearrangement uses TRBV5-1 and TRBJ2-1; 7 positions agree with TRBD2. CDR3 length: 16 residues. The V segment lost 0 bases and the J segment 2 bases; nucleotides outside the gene matches: 5. Germline V lookup: CDR1 SGHRS, CDR2 YFSETQ. Here the CDR3 DNA reads TGCGCCAGCAGCTTGGCCGGGGCGGGAGCCTACAATGAGCAGTTCTTC. As protein: CASSLAGAGAYNEQFF.

The chain employs TRBV6-5 and TRBJ2-1, with D possibly TRBD1 on 5 matching bases. Per the germline V gene, CDR1 is MNHEY and CDR2 is SVGAGI. The CDR3 has 12 amino acids. V was trimmed by 5 bases and J by 7 bases, leaving 9 bases between them. As DNA, the CDR3 is TGTGCCAGCAGTCTACAGGTGAATGAGCAGTTCTTC. Protein sequence: CASSLQVNEQFF.

For the CDR3, the DNA is TGTGCCAGCAGCCCCGGGACAGGGTCGTACGAGCAGTACTTC. Translated: CASSPGTGSYEQYF. This chain uses TRBV5-6 with TRBJ2-7, with 9 bases matching TRBD1. In germline, CDR1 is SGHDT, CDR2 YYEEEE. This CDR3 is built from 14 residues. V lost 4 bases and J lost 4; bases outside the gene matches: 6.

This rearrangement joins TRBV10-3 to TRBJ2-7; D is possibly TRBD1 or TRBD2 (5 bases each). This CDR3 has 18 amino acids. The germline gives CDR1 ENHRY, CDR2 SYGVKD. Trimming pared 0 bases from V and 6 bases from J, leaving 24 bases between. CDR3 loop: CAISESGASVGGLGEQYF. Here the CDR3 DNA reads TGTGCCATCAGTGAGTCGGGAGCTTCTGTTGGGGGTTTGGGCGAGCAGTACTTC.

The chain employs TRBV28 and TRBJ2-7; 9 bases line up with TRBD1. Looked up from germline, CDR1 is MDHEN and CDR2 is SYDVKM. The CDR3 is made up of 14 amino acids. With V trimmed by 6 bases and J by 6 bases, 9 bases remained unmatched. The DNA for the CDR3 is TGTGCCAGCAGCCCTCCGGGACAGGGTGGCGAGCAGTACTTC. Translating it yields CASSPPGQGGEQYF.

The gene calls are TRBV28 and TRBJ2-7, with 13 bases aligning to TRBD2. The germline V gene encodes CDR1 MDHEN and CDR2 SYDVKM. The J segment lost 4 bases and the V segment lost 6 bases, leaving 9 bases of the junction unmatched. The CDR3 is made up of 16 amino acids. CDR3 bases: TGTGCCAGCAGACCCCCCGGGACTAGCGGGAATTACGAGCAGTACTTC. Its protein is CASRPPGTSGNYEQYF.

This chain uses TRBV14 with TRBJ2-3; TRBD2 aligns across 9 bases. Germline values: CDR1 SGHDN, CDR2 FVKESK. CDR3 length equals 17 residues. V lost 4 bases, J lost 1 base, and 9 bases stayed unmatched. Here the CDR3 DNA reads TGTGCCAGCAGCCGCCCTAGCGGGGTATTAGGCACAGATACGCAGTATTTT. The encoded protein is CASSRPSGVLGTDTQYF.

This clone was recorded only once. The CDR3 protein is CASSPQAGRTQETQYF. The CDR3 DNA sequence: TGTGCCAGCAGCCCCCAAGCGGGGAGGACCCAAGAGACCCAGTACTTC. This sequence joins TRBV7-2 and TRBJ2-5, with TRBD2 matching over 7 bases. CDR3 length: 16 residues. CDR1 SGHTA and CDR2 FQGNSA come from the germline V gene. V lost 5 bases and J lost 1; bases outside the gene matches: 10.

The chain uses TRBV4-2 and TRBJ2-1; 7 bases agree with TRBD1. Germline V gene sequence: CDR1 LGHNA, CDR2 YNFKEQ. V was pared by 5 bases and J by 0 bases, with 4 bases of the junction left unmatched. This CDR3 is built from 15 residues. In nucleotides, the CDR3 is TGTGCCAGCAGCGCGGACAGGAGCTCCTACAATGAGCAGTTCTTC. Amino acids: CASSADRSSYNEQFF.